These 15 T cell receptor beta chains were all obtained from the same sample, sequenced in a study of blood T cell repertoires in COVID-19. Assay: immunoSEQ multiplex PCR; the TCRdb copy retains only in-frame clones and omits some. The sample lists around 220,000 clones, more than 65% occurring once. Sequenced input: peripheral blood. Receptor source: a woman between 35 and 50 years old with active or convalescent COVID-19.

V is TRBV7-9 and J is TRBJ2-1; TRBD2 matches 8 bases. V shed 1 base, J shed 2 bases, and the junction held 1 base outside the gene matches. The CDR3 loop spans 15 amino acids. Germline assignment: CDR1 SEHNR and CDR2 FQNEAQ (reference sequence). The CDR3: CASSLGSGTYNEQFF. The CDR3 DNA reads as TGTGCCAGCAGCTTAGGTAGCGGGACCTACAATGAGCAGTTCTTC.

This clone was seen once. The chain links TRBV10-2 to TRBJ2-1; perhaps TRBD2 as D (5 bases). Germline CDR1 reads WSHSY; CDR2 reads SAAADI. The V end lost 6 bases, the J end lost 2 bases, and 17 bases lay between the germline ends. The CDR3 extends over 16 amino acids. Here the CDR3 DNA reads TGCGCCAGCAGGGGAGACTCGTTAACAGCCTACAATGAGCAGTTCTTC. Amino acids: CASRGDSLTAYNEQFF.

This rearrangement joins TRBV5-1 to TRBJ2-2, with 7 bases matching TRBD2. Looked up from germline, CDR1 is SGHRS and CDR2 is YFSETQ. The CDR3 consists of 16 residues. V lost 4 bases to trimming and J lost 3 bases; unmatched junction nucleotides: 9. DNA of the CDR3: TGCGCCAGCAGCCCCTGGGGGGGGAGTTACACCGGGGAGCTGTTTTTT. It encodes CASSPWGGSYTGELFF. The full variable domain, completed using reference TRBV5-1 and TRBJ2-2, is KAGVTQTPRYLIKTRGQQVTLSCSPISGHRSVSWYQQTPGQGLQFLFEYFSETQRNKGNFPGRFSGRQFSNSRSEMNVSTLELGDSALYLCASSPWGGSYTGELFFGEGSRLTVL.

CDR3 sequence reads: CASSLGLDRGNTEAFF. As DNA, the CDR3 is TGCGCCAGCAGCTTGGGTCTAGACAGGGGGAACACTGAAGCTTTCTTT. The chain recombines TRBV5-1 with TRBJ1-1; 8 positions match TRBD1. The CDR3 extends over 16 amino acids. With 0 bases clipped from V and 1 base from J, the junction kept 5 bases outside the gene matches. CDR1 and CDR2 (germline): SGHRS, YFSETQ. Full variable domain (outside the CDR3, taken from reference TRBV5-1 and TRBJ1-1): KAGVTQTPRYLIKTRGQQVTLSCSPISGHRSVSWYQQTPGQGLQFLFEYFSETQRNKGNFPGRFSGRQFSNSRSEMNVSTLELGDSALYLCASSLGLDRGNTEAFFGQGTRLTVV.

This chain joins TRBV7-9 and TRBJ1-6, with D uncertain. This CDR3 has 12 residues. Trimming took off 7 bases at V and 9 bases at J, with 10 bases between the two ends. The germline V gene encodes CDR1 SEHNR and CDR2 FQNEAQ (reference sequence). CDR3 protein: CASKEPGSPLHF. Here the CDR3 DNA reads TGTGCCAGCAAAGAACCCGGTTCACCCCTCCACTTT.

The chain uses TRBV28 and TRBJ1-5; D remains unclear. The CDR3 loop spans 15 amino acids. V gave up 3 bases and J gave up 1 base, with 10 bases separating them. The germline gives CDR1 MDHEN, CDR2 SYDVKM. The CDR3 protein is CASSFWTKSNQPQHF. The CDR3 DNA reads as TGTGCCAGCAGTTTCTGGACTAAGAGCAATCAGCCCCAGCATTTT.

This chain joins TRBV28 and TRBJ1-6; 8 bases align to TRBD1. The length of the CDR3 is 15 residues. The V gene's germline CDR1 is MDHEN and CDR2 SYDVKM. With V trimmed by 2 bases and J by 6 bases, 3 bases remained unmatched. The CDR3 loop reads CASSLPGTGNSPLHF. CDR3 DNA sequence: TGTGCCAGCAGTTTACCTGGGACAGGTAATTCACCCCTCCACTTT.

This clone was counted many times. The chain uses TRBV7-9 and TRBJ1-1; the D gene is possibly TRBD1 (5 bases). V gave up 1 base and J gave up 7 bases, with 13 bases separating them. The V gene's germline CDR1 is SEHNR and CDR2 FQNEAQ (reference sequence). This CDR3 comprises 14 residues. CDR3 nucleotide sequence: TGTGCCAGCAGCTTAGTATTGGGGGGAGATGAAGCTTTCTTT. Protein: CASSLVLGGDEAFF.

This chain links TRBV11-2 with TRBJ1-1, with a weak D call TRBD1 (6 bases). CDR3 length: 13 amino acids. Trimming stripped 1 base from V and 5 bases from J, with 8 bases between. The germline V gene encodes CDR1 SGHAT and CDR2 FQNNGV. In nucleotides, the CDR3 is TGTGCCAGCAGCTTAGGGACAGCGACTGAAGCTTTCTTT. This encodes CASSLGTATEAFF.

This rearrangement joins TRBV5-4 to TRBJ2-2; TRBD1 agrees at 7 bases. Trimming cost V 5 bases and J 5 bases; bases outside gene matches: 15. Germline lookup yields CDR1 SGHNT and CDR2 YYREEE (reference sequence). This CDR3 has 17 amino acids. The CDR3 spells CASSLGRDRSLTGELFF. DNA for the CDR3: TGTGCCAGCAGTCTGGGACGGGACAGAAGTTTGACCGGGGAGCTGTTTTTT.

The V and J genes are TRBV11-2 and TRBJ2-1, with D perhaps matching TRBD1 (6 bases). V was shortened by 5 bases and J by 8 bases, with 22 bases between the two germline ends. The CDR3 consists of 16 residues. CDR1 and CDR2 from the germline V gene are SGHAT and FQNNGV. CDR3: CASSKRRVQGPDEQFF. The CDR3 DNA reads as TGTGCCAGCAGCAAGAGAAGGGTACAGGGCCCCGATGAGCAGTTCTTC. Based on the CDR3 plus reference TRBV11-2 and TRBJ2-1, the full variable domain is EAGVAQSPRYKIIEKRQSVAFWCNPISGHATLYWYQQILGQGPKLLIQFQNNGVVDDSQLPKDRFSAERLKGVDSTLKIQPAKLEDSAVYLCASSKRRVQGPDEQFFGPGTRLTVL.

Remarks on this clone: Different DNA sequences within this sample yield the same CDR3. This chain joins TRBV18 and TRBJ1-5; D is undetermined. The germline V gene encodes CDR1 KGHSH and CDR2 LQKENI. V was clipped by 3 bases and J by 5 bases, with 8 bases between them. The CDR3 has 13 amino acids. The CDR3 region has the DNA TGTGCCAGCTCACCGGGCGGGGATCAGCCCCAGCATTTT. It codes for CASSPGGDQPQHF.

The chain uses TRBV27 and TRBJ1-1; 7 positions match TRBD1. Per the germline V gene, CDR1 is MNHEY and CDR2 is SMNVEV (reference sequence). The J segment lost 11 bases and the V segment lost 7 bases, leaving 13 bases of the junction unmatched. The CDR3 sequence is 13 residues long. This CDR3 is CASTQGGFSRAFF. CDR3 sequence (DNA): TGTGCCAGCACCCAGGGGGGTTTTTCGCGTGCTTTCTTT.

V gene TRBV7-9 combines with J gene TRBJ1-1; TRBD1 is a possible D gene (6 bases). The CDR3 spans 13 residues. CDR1 is SEHNR, CDR2 FQNEAQ, per germline (reference sequence). V lost 1 base to trimming and J lost 5 bases, with 8 bases between them. CDR3 amino acids: CASSLERGTEAFF. The CDR3 DNA reads as TGTGCCAGCAGCTTAGAGAGGGGGACTGAAGCTTTCTTT.

V is TRBV2 and J is TRBJ1-1; D unresolved. Trimming took off 4 bases at V and 8 bases at J, with 8 bases between the two ends. Germline V gives CDR1 SNHLY, CDR2 FYNNEI. This CDR3 is built from 11 residues. The DNA of the CDR3 is TGTGCCAGCAGTGCGGTTCAAGAAGCTTTCTTT. Amino acids: CASSAVQEAFF.